This passage covers 27 T cell receptor beta chains from one sample sequenced in a study of CD8+ T cells in alopecia areata. Extraction of RNA preceded its reverse transcription into cDNA, which served as the sequencing template. This table comes from immunoSEQ multiplex PCR, and its TCRdb copy is limited to in-frame clones, with some not included. The repertoire holds some 150,000 clones, with 40% to 65% as singletons. Specimen: CD8+ T cells sorted from blood, collected at week 0. The receptors were sampled from a human donor with alopecia areata.

By its share, this clone is large. This CDR3 is also generated by other DNA sequences in the sample. The rearrangement uses TRBV6-7 and TRBJ1-2; 8 bases line up with TRBD1. TRBV6-7 is an ORF, and what it does is uncertain. Trimming removed 1 base from V and 2 bases from J; junction bases left unmatched: 9. The CDR3 sequence is 17 residues long. DNA for the CDR3: TGTGCCAGCAGTTACTTGAATCCGGGACAGGAAAACTATGGCTACACCTTC. Translated: CASSYLNPGQENYGYTF.

This clone was counted a few times. The V and J genes are TRBV10-3 and TRBJ2-4; D is ambiguous. Germline CDR1 is ENHRY and CDR2 is SYGVKD. CDR3 length equals 13 residues. Deletions cut 6 bases from V and 5 bases from J, with 11 bases between. The CDR3 loop is CAIRTPDENIQYF. The CDR3 DNA is TGTGCCATCAGGACTCCGGACGAAAACATTCAGTACTTC.

The V gene is TRBV29-1, the J gene TRBJ2-1; D is uncertain. V shed 3 bases and J shed 5 bases, with 5 bases lying between them. This CDR3 has 11 amino acids. The germline CDR1 and CDR2 sequences are SQVTM and ANQGSEA. CDR3 sequence: CSVDTNNEQFF. For the CDR3, the DNA is TGCAGCGTTGATACGAACAATGAGCAGTTCTTC.

The V and J genes are TRBV11-2 and TRBJ2-6; TRBD1 matches at 10 bases. V was pared by 1 base and J by 0 bases, with 0 bases of the junction left unmatched. CDR3 length: 17 residues. Germline values: CDR1 SGHAT, CDR2 FQNNGV. The CDR3 DNA is TGTGCCAGCAGCTTAGGGACAGGGGGCTCTGGGGCCAACGTCCTGACTTTC. Translated: CASSLGTGGSGANVLTF.

This sequence joins TRBV30 and TRBJ1-2, with 10 positions matching TRBD1. Germline CDR1 and CDR2: GTSNPN and SVGIG (reference sequence). V was pared by 2 bases and J by 6 bases, with 6 bases of the junction left unmatched. This CDR3 comprises 14 residues. The CDR3, as DNA: TGTGCCTGGAGTACCGGGACAGGGGCTGATGGCTACACCTTC. Protein product: CAWSTGTGADGYTF.

This clone occurred a few times. This chain links TRBV30 with TRBJ2-3; maybe TRBD2 (6 bases). The CDR3 is made up of 11 amino acids. V lost 2 bases, J lost 6 bases, and 6 bases lay in between. The germline V gene has CDR1 GTSNPN and CDR2 SVGIG (reference sequence). The CDR3 here is CAWSRGDTQYF. In nucleotides, the CDR3 is TGTGCCTGGAGTCGGGGGGATACGCAGTATTTT.

The chain uses TRBV19 and TRBJ1-2, with D tentatively TRBD1 (5 bases). The CDR3 extends over 15 amino acids. The germline gives CDR1 LNHDA, CDR2 SQIVND (reference sequence). Trimming took off 5 bases at V and 5 bases at J, with 18 bases between the two ends. CDR3 residues: CASSGQGERGYGYTF. CDR3 DNA: TGTGCCAGTAGTGGTCAAGGGGAGCGTGGGTATGGCTACACCTTC.

The chain has TRBV29-1 and TRBJ1-2; no reliable D call. This CDR3 comprises 11 residues. Germline V gene data show CDR1 as SQVTM and CDR2 as ANQGSEA. The germline V and J ends were trimmed by 3 bases and 10 bases, with 12 bases remaining between them. The DNA for the CDR3 is TGCAGCGTTGACTTCTCGGAAGACTACACCTTC. This codes for CSVDFSEDYTF. The whole variable domain, filled in from reference TRBV29-1 and TRBJ1-2, reads SAVISQKPSRDICQRGTSLTIQCQVDSQVTMMFWYRQQPGQSLTLIATANQGSEATYESGFVIDKFPISRPNLTFSTLTVSNMSPEDSSIYLCSVDFSEDYTFGSGTRLTVV.

This clone turned up a few times. The chain joins TRBV29-1 to TRBJ2-7, with D possibly being TRBD2 (6 bases). This CDR3 spans 16 amino acids. The germline V gene encodes CDR1 SQVTM and CDR2 ANQGSEA. V lost 1 base and J lost 2, with 18 bases in between. The CDR3: CSVEGLFNGGTYEQYF. CDR3 bases: TGCAGCGTTGAAGGTCTGTTCAATGGGGGGACCTACGAGCAGTACTTC.

The chain joins TRBV4-1 to TRBJ1-1; 7 bases align to TRBD1. CDR1 MGHRA and CDR2 YSYEKL come from the germline V gene. The junction had 10 bases not matched to a gene; V was cut back by 2 bases and J by 10 bases. The length of the CDR3 is 14 residues. This CDR3 reads CASSQQTGTAGAFF. CDR3 nucleotides: TGCGCCAGCAGCCAACAGACCGGGACAGCAGGAGCTTTCTTT.

The V call is TRBV2, the J call TRBJ2-3; D is possibly TRBD1 (6 bases). Germline assignment: CDR1 SNHLY and CDR2 FYNNEI. The CDR3 runs to 13 residues. Trimming removed 8 bases from V and 2 bases from J, with 11 bases in between. In DNA, the CDR3 is TGTGCCAGCGCGGACAGTATCACAGATACGCAGTATTTT. This encodes CASADSITDTQYF. The complete variable domain, with remaining parts taken from reference TRBV2 and TRBJ2-3, reads EPEVTQTPSHQVTQMGQEVILRCVPISNHLYFYWYRQILGQKVEFLVSFYNNEISEKSEIFDDQFSVERPDGSNFTLKIRSTKLEDSAMYFCASADSITDTQYFGPGTRLTVL.

The chain has TRBV25-1 and TRBJ2-7; the match to TRBD2 covers 9 bases. The germline CDR1 and CDR2 sequences are MGHDK and SYGVNS. After removal of 9 bases from V and 2 bases from J, the junction contained 2 bases not matched to a gene. This CDR3 region has 12 residues. CDR3 sequence: CASTSGPYEQYF. Here the CDR3 DNA reads TGTGCCAGTACTAGCGGGCCCTACGAGCAGTACTTC.

The V call is TRBV14, the J call TRBJ2-5, with D tentatively TRBD1 or TRBD2 (5 bases each). The germline V gene encodes CDR1 SGHDN and CDR2 FVKESK. V lost 1 base to trimming and J lost 5 bases, with 23 bases between them. This CDR3 has 18 amino acids. The CDR3 DNA reads TGTGCCAGCAGCCAAGTTGGGTGGATTGGGACGTTCGGGGAGACCCAGTACTTC. Encoded protein: CASSQVGWIGTFGETQYF.

The chain uses TRBV7-9 and TRBJ1-4; no clear D gene. The germline CDR1 and CDR2 sequences are SEHNR and FQNEAQ (reference sequence). V lost 3 bases to trimming and J lost 3 bases, with 8 bases between them. This CDR3 contains 14 residues. The CDR3 reads CASSLNPANEKLFF. As DNA, the CDR3 is TGTGCCAGCAGCTTGAACCCAGCTAATGAAAAACTGTTTTTT.

The chain combines TRBV27 with TRBJ1-2; D ambiguous. The V gene's germline CDR1 is MNHEY and CDR2 SMNVEV (reference sequence). CDR3 length equals 14 residues. Trimming stripped 6 bases from V and 4 bases from J, with 15 bases between. In nucleotides, the CDR3 is TGTGCCAGCAGCCAAACCCGGCCCGGCTATGGCTACACCTTC. Its translation is CASSQTRPGYGYTF.

The sample holds a few counts of this clone. The chain combines TRBV27 with TRBJ2-3; D possibly uses TRBD1 or TRBD2 (5 bases each). CDR1 and CDR2 (germline): MNHEY, SMNVEV (reference sequence). This CDR3 is 14 amino acids long. With 6 bases removed from V and 0 bases from J, the gap between germline ends came to 10 bases. The CDR3 DNA is TGTGCCAGCAGAGGGACGGGCAGCACAGATACGCAGTATTTT. As protein: CASRGTGSTDTQYF.

The table lists this clone with a few counts. This chain links TRBV4-3 with TRBJ1-2; the D gene is possibly TRBD1 (5 bases). The length of the CDR3 is 15 residues. CDR1 is LGHNA, CDR2 YSLEER, per germline. V lost 0 bases and J 4 bases, leaving 12 bases between the germline ends. The CDR3 spells CASSQDSAGSYGYTF. CDR3 nucleotide sequence: TGCGCCAGCAGCCAAGATTCGGCAGGGAGCTATGGCTACACCTTC.

This clone was detected a few times. This rearrangement joins TRBV5-1 to TRBJ2-7; 9 nucleotides agree with TRBD1. The CDR3 is made up of 15 amino acids. V trimming: 3 bases; J trimming: 1 base; junction bases outside the gene matches: 5. From germline, CDR1 is SGHRS and CDR2 YFSETQ. The DNA of the CDR3 is TGCGCCAGCAGCTCCGGACAGGGGATGTCCTACGAGCAGTACTTC. It codes for CASSSGQGMSYEQYF. The full variable domain, completed using reference TRBV5-1 and TRBJ2-7, is KAGVTQTPRYLIKTRGQQVTLSCSPISGHRSVSWYQQTPGQGLQFLFEYFSETQRNKGNFPGRFSGRQFSNSRSEMNVSTLELGDSALYLCASSSGQGMSYEQYFGPGTRLTVT.

The chain uses TRBV7-2 and TRBJ2-3; possibly TRBD1 for D (5 bases). Germline-derived CDR1 and CDR2 are SGHTA and FQGNSA. The CDR3 is 12 amino acids. V lost 0 bases to trimming and J lost 12 bases, with 10 bases between them. The CDR3 protein is CASSLAQVLQYF. The CDR3 nucleotides are TGTGCCAGCAGCTTAGCACAGGTTTTACAGTATTTT. The full variable domain, rest sourced from reference TRBV7-2 and TRBJ2-3, is GAGVSQSPSNKVTEKGKDVELRCDPISGHTALYWYRQSLGQGLEFLIYFQGNSAPDKSGLPSDRFSAERTGGSVSTLTIQRTQQEDSAVYLCASSLAQVLQYFGPGTRLTVL.

The rearrangement links TRBV9 to TRBJ1-1, with D maybe TRBD1 (5 bases). The germline V gene has CDR1 SGDLS and CDR2 YYNGEE. The CDR3 spans 14 residues. The V and J ends lost 7 bases and 1 base respectively, with 14 bases between them. In nucleotides, the CDR3 is TGTGCCAGCGGAGGGGCAGCCAAGAACACTGAAGCTTTCTTT. Its protein is CASGGAAKNTEAFF.

CDR3 DNA sequence: TGTGCCACCAACAATCATATCAGCACAGATACGCAGTATTTT. Amino acid sequence: CATNNHISTDTQYF. This sequence joins TRBV15 and TRBJ2-3, with unresolved D. Trimming took off 7 bases at V and 0 bases at J, with 11 bases between the two ends. There are 14 residues in the CDR3. Germline lookup yields CDR1 LNHNV and CDR2 YYDKDF (reference sequence).

This clone was picked up many times. The CDR3 coding sequence is TGTGCCAGCAGTTACTTAGGGGACAATGAGCAGTTCTTC. Its translation: CASSYLGDNEQFF. The chain links TRBV6-5 to TRBJ2-1; TRBD1 is a possible D gene (5 bases). This CDR3 has 13 residues. V gave up 1 base and J gave up 5 bases, with 6 bases separating them. Germline assignment: CDR1 MNHEY and CDR2 SVGAGI.

This clone showed up just a few times. V and J are TRBV29-1 and TRBJ1-2; TRBD1 is a possible D gene (6 bases). The V gene's germline CDR1 is SQVTM and CDR2 ANQGSEA. V was clipped by 6 bases and J by 5 bases, with 13 bases between them. The CDR3 has 12 amino acids. The CDR3 coding sequence is TGCAGCGTCCGAACAGGGCCTTATGGCTACACCTTC. Protein sequence: CSVRTGPYGYTF.

The rearrangement links TRBV11-2 to TRBJ2-1, with D possibly matching TRBD1 (5 bases). Per the germline V gene, CDR1 is SGHAT and CDR2 is FQNNGV. Between the trimmed V and J ends, which lost 5 bases and 5 bases, there was a span of 10 bases. This CDR3 is 13 amino acids long. This CDR3 reads CASSLTRDNEQFF. Written as DNA, the CDR3 is TGTGCCAGCAGCCTGACCAGGGACAATGAGCAGTTCTTC.

The chain recombines TRBV29-1 with TRBJ2-2, with 11 bases matching TRBD2. V shed 6 bases and J 2 bases; nucleotides not matched to a gene: 8. The length of the CDR3 is 16 residues. Germline CDR1 reads SQVTM; CDR2 reads ANQGSEA. CDR3 in amino acids: CSVAGTSGSNTGELFF. As DNA, the CDR3 is TGCAGCGTGGCCGGGACTAGCGGTTCAAACACCGGGGAGCTGTTTTTT.

This clone has a handful of counts. The rearrangement links TRBV30 to TRBJ2-6; D gene uncertain. The germline CDR1 and CDR2 sequences are GTSNPN and SVGIG (reference sequence). Deletions cut 2 bases from V and 2 bases from J, with 7 bases between. This CDR3 region has 14 residues. For the CDR3, the DNA is TGTGCCTGGAGTAAAGCTGCTGGGGCCAACGTCCTGACTTTC. Its translation: CAWSKAAGANVLTF.

This clone was observed once. The chain couples TRBV6-5 to TRBJ2-5, with D perhaps matching TRBD1 or TRBD2 (5 bases each). Germline CDR1 reads MNHEY; CDR2 reads SVGAGI. The CDR3 loop spans 16 amino acids. Trimming removed 4 bases at V and 1 base at J, with 16 bases between. The CDR3 nucleotides are TGTGCCAGCAGTTTAACCAATTGGGGGATCCAAGAGACCCAGTACTTC. Its protein is CASSLTNWGIQETQYF.